Below, 28 T cell receptor beta chains from the same sample are listed, as sequenced in a study of spatial heterogeneity in lung cancer. Overall study findings and caveats: Expanded intratumoral alpha and beta TCR counts tracked tumor mutation counts.

The sample's time point: sample taken at primary tumor resection. TCRdb re-analysed the 5' RACE reads in MiXCR, keeping a single row per CDR3 protein. The repertoire consists of 20,000 to 25,000 distinct CDR3 sequences, with approximately 4.3% occurring once and the leading ten covering roughly 9.6%. For these TCRs, the target antigens are not known. Sequenced material: lung tumor tissue, taken at surgery. The source of these receptors is a male donor with early-stage non-small cell lung cancer.

The table lists this clonotype with many counts. The chain couples TRBV4-3 to TRBJ2-3; D not resolved. V was cut by 6 bases and J by 2 bases, with 15 bases left in between. The CDR3 is 15 residues long. Germline lookup yields CDR1 LGHNA and CDR2 YSLEER. The CDR3 is CASRGEPASTDTQYF. DNA for the CDR3: TGCGCCAGCAGGGGCGAACCGGCATCCACAGATACGCAGTATTTT.

This clonotype was detected ten times or more. The chain couples TRBV7-3 to TRBJ2-2; D is undetermined. Germline V gene lookup returns CDR1 SGHTA and CDR2 FQGTGA. V was shortened by 1 base and J by 8 bases, with 14 bases between the two germline ends. This CDR3 has 15 residues. The CDR3 DNA is TGTGCCAGCAGCTTAAGGGCCCGATCACCGGGGGAGCTGTTTTTT. Its translation is CASSLRARSPGELFF. Full variable domain (missing parts from reference TRBV7-3 and TRBJ2-2): GAGVSQTPSNKVTEKGKYVELRCDPISGHTALYWYRQSLGQGPEFLIYFQGTGAADDSGLPNDRFFAVRPEGSVSTLKIQRTERGDSAVYLCASSLRARSPGELFFGEGSRLTVL.

This chain links TRBV29-1 with TRBJ2-7, with 8 bases fitting TRBD1. The CDR3 runs to 14 residues. Germline CDR1 reads SQVTM; CDR2 reads ANQGSEA. J gave up 3 bases and V 4 bases, and 8 bases lay outside the gene matches. The chain's CDR3 is CSVGGTGGRYEQYF. The CDR3 region has the DNA TGCAGCGTTGGCGGTACAGGGGGTCGCTACGAGCAGTACTTC.

This clonotype occurred a few times. The chain has TRBV6-5 and TRBJ1-3; D gene ambiguous. Germline V gene sequence: CDR1 MNHEY, CDR2 SVGAGI. The CDR3 loop spans 13 amino acids. Trimming pared 5 bases from V and 10 bases from J, leaving 15 bases between. CDR3 protein: CASSPRAVRTIYF. In DNA, the CDR3 is TGTGCCAGCAGTCCCAGAGCCGTGAGGACCATATATTTT.

Judged by abundance, this clonotype is medium-sized (0.01 to 0.1%). V usage is TRBV7-2 and J usage is TRBJ2-3; weak D call: TRBD1 (6 bases). V lost 5 bases and J lost 0, with 12 bases in between. The CDR3 has 15 amino acids. CDR1 and CDR2 (germline): SGHTA, FQGNSA. The CDR3 region is CASSLQGISTDTQYF. CDR3 bases: TGTGCCAGCAGCCTCCAGGGGATCAGCACAGATACGCAGTATTTT.

This clonotype was seen only a few times. The chain combines TRBV7-9 with TRBJ2-5; D ambiguous. V gave up 3 bases and J gave up 4 bases, with 6 bases separating them. The CDR3 is made up of 12 amino acids. Germline V gene sequence: CDR1 SEHNR, CDR2 FQNEAQ (reference sequence). The CDR3 spells CASSFHGETQYF. CDR3 nucleotides: TGTGCCAGCAGCTTCCACGGAGAGACCCAGTACTTC.

This clonotype has ten or more counts. The rearrangement uses TRBV7-6 and TRBJ2-1; 9 bases agree with TRBD1. V dropped 6 bases and J dropped 6; count of bases not matched to a gene: 9. This CDR3 region has 15 residues. CDR1 and CDR2 (germline): SGHVS, FNYEAQ. The CDR3 sequence is CASSPRDRAGNEQFF. The CDR3 coding sequence is TGTGCCAGCAGTCCCCGGGACAGGGCTGGCAATGAGCAGTTCTTC.

Ten or more counts support this clonotype. This chain links TRBV7-2 with TRBJ2-7, with D tentatively TRBD2 (6 bases). The V gene's germline CDR1 is SGHTA and CDR2 FQGNSA. Trimming removed 5 bases at V and 0 bases at J, with 23 bases between. The CDR3 loop spans 18 amino acids. The DNA of the CDR3 is TGTGCCAGCAGCACGCCCCGCAGGAGACTAGTTGTCTCCTACGAGCAGTACTTC. It specifies CASSTPRRRLVVSYEQYF.

This clonotype was detected many times. This chain connects TRBV5-1 to TRBJ1-5, with 10 bases aligning to TRBD1. The CDR3 is made up of 15 amino acids. Germline V gene data show CDR1 as SGHRS and CDR2 as YFSETQ. J gave up 6 bases and V 4 bases, and 7 bases lay outside the gene matches. CDR3 amino acids: CASSLTGGESQPQHF. DNA of the CDR3: TGCGCCAGCAGCCTGACAGGGGGCGAGTCTCAGCCCCAGCATTTT.

This clonotype showed up many times. CDR3 amino acids: CASSQAGRDSNQPQHF. CDR3 nucleotide sequence: TGTGCCAGCAGCCAAGCGGGCCGGGATAGCAATCAGCCCCAGCATTTT. This chain connects TRBV4-2 to TRBJ1-5, with D unclear. Trimming took 1 base from V and 0 from J, leaving 10 bases between them. Germline lookup yields CDR1 LGHNA and CDR2 YNFKEQ. This CDR3 comprises 16 residues.

J is TRBJ2-3 and V is TRBV6-2 or TRBV6-3; D is perhaps TRBD2 (6 bases). Looked up from germline, CDR1 is MNHEY and CDR2 is SVGEGT. Trimming cost V 0 bases and J 0 bases, with 7 bases left between them. This CDR3 region has 15 residues. In DNA form, the CDR3 reads TGTGCCAGCAGTTACTCCGGGACTAGCACAGATACGCAGTATTTT. Encoded protein: CASSYSGTSTDTQYF.

This clonotype was counted many times. The V call is TRBV6-1, the J call TRBJ2-7; D remains ambiguous. CDR1 MNHNS and CDR2 SASEGT come from the germline V gene. Between the trimmed V and J ends, which lost 9 bases and 6 bases, there was a span of 21 bases. This CDR3 is built from 14 residues. CDR3: CASLLTLADFEQYF. CDR3 DNA sequence: TGTGCCAGTCTATTAACCCTCGCGGATTTCGAGCAGTACTTC.

This clonotype was seen ten or more times. The chain employs TRBV24-1 and TRBJ2-3; D may match TRBD1 or TRBD2 (5 bases each). The V gene's germline CDR1 is KGHDR and CDR2 SFDVKD. The CDR3 covers 15 residues. V shed 4 bases and J shed 3 bases, with 13 bases lying between them. CDR3 coding DNA: TGTGCCACCAGTGAGGGGGTCGTACAAACAGATACGCAGTATTTT. Its translation: CATSEGVVQTDTQYF.

This clonotype was observed many times. J is TRBJ1-1 and V is TRBV18; a weak D match, TRBD1 (6 bases). The CDR3 runs to 14 residues. The germline V and J ends were trimmed by 0 bases and 10 bases, with 15 bases remaining between them. Germline V gives CDR1 KGHSH, CDR2 LQKENI. This chain's CDR3 is CASSPPGARGVAFF. CDR3 coding DNA: TGTGCCAGCTCACCACCGGGGGCGAGGGGTGTAGCTTTCTTT.

This chain links TRBV30 with TRBJ2-5, with D perhaps assigned TRBD1 or TRBD2 (6 bases each). CDR3 length equals 13 residues. Trimming pared 2 bases from V and 5 bases from J, leaving 12 bases between. From germline, CDR1 is GTSNPN and CDR2 SVGIG (reference sequence). The CDR3 DNA follows: TGTGCCTGGAGTCGCTGGGGGGCGGAGACCCAGTACTTC. Encoded protein: CAWSRWGAETQYF.

This clonotype is medium-sized. V and J are TRBV5-6 and TRBJ2-7, with D tentatively TRBD1 (5 bases). V lost 1 base to trimming and J lost 3 bases, with 14 bases between them. CDR1 and CDR2 (germline): SGHDT, YYEEEE. The CDR3 totals 15 residues. CDR3 DNA sequence: TGTGCCAGCAGCTTGTTTCAGGGCTCGCGCTACGAGCAGTACTTC. Translation: CASSLFQGSRYEQYF.

This clonotype appeared many times. This sequence joins TRBV5-1 and TRBJ1-2; D is unresolved. Germline V gene data show CDR1 as SGHRS and CDR2 as YFSETQ. CDR3 length equals 12 residues. V was cut by 0 bases and J by 6 bases, with 6 bases left in between. The CDR3 bases are TGCGCCAGCAGCTTGGGAGAAGATGGCTACACCTTC. It encodes CASSLGEDGYTF.

This clonotype was counted ten times or more. The chain is built from TRBV28 and TRBJ1-6, with a possible D match to TRBD1 (6 bases). Per the germline V gene, CDR1 is MDHEN and CDR2 is SYDVKM. V was shortened by 6 bases and J by 11 bases, with 17 bases between the two germline ends. The CDR3 runs 14 residues. CDR3 loop: CASRPTGGYPPLHF. The CDR3 DNA reads TGTGCCAGCAGGCCGACAGGTGGATATCCACCCCTCCACTTT.

This clonotype was counted ten times or more. The rearrangement joins TRBV5-1 to TRBJ1-4; D remains unclear. Germline CDR1 SGHRS, CDR2 YFSETQ. The CDR3 is 13 amino acids. The V gene lost 4 bases and the J gene lost 15 bases, with 19 bases spanning the gap. This chain's CDR3 is CASSPTRASRVFF. The DNA for the CDR3 is TGCGCCAGCAGCCCCACGCGGGCCTCAAGGGTGTTTTTT.

The rearrangement joins TRBV7-9 to TRBJ1-5; tentatively, D is TRBD1 (5 bases). The CDR3 totals 15 residues. Germline loops: CDR1 SEHNR, CDR2 FQNEAQ (reference sequence). V lost 5 bases and J 7 bases, leaving 18 bases between the germline ends. The CDR3 loop is CASSPHGTEEQPQHF. The DNA of the CDR3 is TGTGCCAGCAGCCCCCACGGGACGGAAGAACAGCCCCAGCATTTT. The whole variable domain, filled in from reference TRBV7-9 and TRBJ1-5, reads DTGVSQNPRHKITKRGQNVTFRCDPISEHNRLYWYRQTLGQGPEFLTYFQNEAQLEKSRLLSDRFSAERPKGSFSTLEIQRTEQGDSAMYLCASSPHGTEEQPQHFGDGTRLSIL.

This clonotype was recorded at least ten times. V and J are TRBV28 and TRBJ2-7; 9 bases fit TRBD2. V shed 2 bases and J 2 bases; nucleotides not matched to a gene: 7. CDR3 size: 16 residues. Germline V lookup: CDR1 MDHEN, CDR2 SYDVKM. The CDR3 coding sequence is TGTGCCAGCAGTTTACCAGGGACTAGCTTCCCCTACGAGCAGTACTTC. Its protein product is CASSLPGTSFPYEQYF.

This clonotype was picked up many times. This chain uses TRBV28 with TRBJ2-2, with a weak D call TRBD1 (6 bases). The V end lost 2 bases, the J end lost 8 bases, and 15 bases lay between the germline ends. The CDR3 runs 15 residues. CDR1 and CDR2 from the germline V gene are MDHEN and SYDVKM. CDR3 protein: CASSLRGQRAGELFF. CDR3 DNA sequence: TGTGCCAGCAGTTTACGTGGACAGCGCGCTGGGGAGCTGTTTTTT.

This clonotype showed up many times. The rearrangement joins TRBV27 to TRBJ1-5; D is unresolved. Germline V CDR1 and CDR2: MNHEY, SMNVEV (reference sequence). The ends were cut back, 5 bases at V and 3 bases at J, with 17 bases in the middle. This CDR3 is built from 16 residues. The CDR3, as DNA: TGTGCCAGCAGTCCCCGAATCGACACGATCAATCAGCCCCAGCATTTT. Translation: CASSPRIDTINQPQHF.

This clonotype was seen at least ten times. The chain is built from TRBV7-8 and TRBJ1-3; D is perhaps TRBD1 (6 bases). CDR3 length equals 13 residues. Trimming pared 5 bases from V and 4 bases from J, leaving 9 bases between. The germline gives CDR1 SGHVS, CDR2 FQNEAQ. DNA of the CDR3: TGTGCCAGCAGCGGCGGACAGGGAAACACCATATATTTT. As protein: CASSGGQGNTIYF.

This clonotype was detected ten times or more. At one end, the junction sequence differs from germline, possibly due to a read error. The chain links TRBV7-7 to TRBJ2-7; D is unresolved. The CDR3 consists of 13 residues. Germline V gene lookup returns CDR1 SSHAT and CDR2 FNYEAQ (reference sequence). The CDR3 sequence is CASSLGMGYEQYF. The DNA for the CDR3 is TGTGCTAGCAGCTTAGGAATGGGTTACGAGCAGTACTTC.

This clonotype was counted ten times or more. This chain connects TRBV19 to TRBJ1-2, with D possibly matching TRBD1 (5 bases). The CDR3 has 13 residues. Trimming left V 1 base short and J 4 bases short, with 7 bases between. Germline CDR1 reads LNHDA; CDR2 reads SQIVND (reference sequence). CDR3 residues: CASSIGGVYGYTF. The CDR3 DNA reads as TGTGCCAGTAGTATAGGGGGCGTCTATGGCTACACCTTC.

The table lists this clonotype with many counts. The J gene is TRBJ2-7, the V gene TRBV27; 7 bases agree with TRBD2. The CDR3 runs 15 residues. The V segment lost 2 bases and the J segment 2 bases; nucleotides outside the gene matches: 6. CDR1 MNHEY and CDR2 SMNVEV come from the germline V gene (reference sequence). The CDR3 region is CASSLEGGAPYEQYF. The CDR3 nucleotides read TGTGCCAGCAGTTTAGAGGGAGGGGCACCCTACGAGCAGTACTTC.

By sample fraction, this clonotype is medium-sized. The rearrangement links TRBV18 to TRBJ2-5; no clear D. From germline, CDR1 is KGHSH and CDR2 LQKENI. The length of the CDR3 is 13 residues. Trimming removed 3 bases at V and 4 bases at J, with 9 bases between. For the CDR3, the DNA is TGTGCCAGCTCACCCCCTGTAAGAGAGACCCAGTACTTC. It translates to CASSPPVRETQYF.